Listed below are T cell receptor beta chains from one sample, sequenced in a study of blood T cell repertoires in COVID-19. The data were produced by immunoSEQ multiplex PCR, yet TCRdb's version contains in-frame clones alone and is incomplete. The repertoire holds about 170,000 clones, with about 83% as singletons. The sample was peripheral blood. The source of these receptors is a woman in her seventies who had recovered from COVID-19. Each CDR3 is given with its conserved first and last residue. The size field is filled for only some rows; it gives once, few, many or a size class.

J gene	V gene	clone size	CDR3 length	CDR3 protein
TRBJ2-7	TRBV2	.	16	CASSEITGGLGYEQYF
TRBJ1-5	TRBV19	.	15	CASTADAGGDQPQHF
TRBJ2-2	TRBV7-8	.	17	CASSLARASPYTGELFF
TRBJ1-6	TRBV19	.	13	CASRTYSYSPLHF
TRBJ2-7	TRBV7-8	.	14	CASSPRLPSYEQYF
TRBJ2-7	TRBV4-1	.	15	CASSRMGQSGYEQYF
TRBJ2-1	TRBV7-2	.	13	CATSSGRLGEQFF
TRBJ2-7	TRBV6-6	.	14	CASSYSRGQGEQYF
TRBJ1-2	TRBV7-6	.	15	CASSHDPRGDYGYTF
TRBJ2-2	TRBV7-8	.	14	CASTLGGGTGELFF
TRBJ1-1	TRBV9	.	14	CASSVVAGITEAFF
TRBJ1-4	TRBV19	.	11	CASSYEEKLFF
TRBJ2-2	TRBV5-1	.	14	CASKLGGNTGELFF
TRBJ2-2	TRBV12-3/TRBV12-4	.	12	CASNSFTGELFF
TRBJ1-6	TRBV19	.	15	CASTHWGQPNSPLHF
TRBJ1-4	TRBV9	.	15	CASSVGGQGQEKLFF
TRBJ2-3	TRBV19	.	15	CASSPGLASGDTQYF
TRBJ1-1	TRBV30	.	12	CAWWQGFTEAFF
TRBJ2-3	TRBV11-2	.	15	CASSPLAGHTDTQYF
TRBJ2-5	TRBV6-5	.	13	CASLAWRGETQYF
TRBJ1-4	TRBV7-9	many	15	CASSSPEARGEKLFF
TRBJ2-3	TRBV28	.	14	CASMTRGRTDTQYF
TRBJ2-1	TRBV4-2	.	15	CASSQGVSGGSEQFF
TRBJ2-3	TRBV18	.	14	CASSPPGSTDTQYF
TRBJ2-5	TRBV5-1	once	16	CASSPGDRGRGETQYF
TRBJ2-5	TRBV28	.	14	CASTPGLAGETQYF
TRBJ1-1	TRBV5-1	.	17	CASSLGRTGVWDTEAFF
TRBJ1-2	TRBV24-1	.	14	CATSDPPLNYGYTF
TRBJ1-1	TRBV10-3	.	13	CAISESNGGEAFF
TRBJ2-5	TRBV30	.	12	CAWSRGQETQYF
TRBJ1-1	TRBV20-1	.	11	CSAQHRDEAFF
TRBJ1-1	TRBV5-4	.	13	CASSLGPPRRAFF
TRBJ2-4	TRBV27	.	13	CASSLSGGNIQYF
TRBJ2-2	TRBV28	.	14	CASRSGVGTGELFF
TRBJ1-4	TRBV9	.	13	CASSASTVEKLFF
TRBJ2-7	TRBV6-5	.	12	CASSRTGYEQYF
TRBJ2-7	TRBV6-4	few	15	CASSELAGEAYEQYF
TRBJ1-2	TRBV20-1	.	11	CSASRLYGYTF
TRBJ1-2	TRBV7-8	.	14	CASSPTRTGGGYTF
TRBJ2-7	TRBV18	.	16	CASSPPRGRAAYEQYF
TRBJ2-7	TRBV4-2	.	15	CASSQGTGSSREQYF
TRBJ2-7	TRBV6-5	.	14	CASSYFSGFDEQYF
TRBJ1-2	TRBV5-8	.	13	CASSQGLSYGYTF
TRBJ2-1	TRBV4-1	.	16	CASSQWLAGGQNEQFF
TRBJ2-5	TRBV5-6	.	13	CASSSGVKETQYF